These T cell receptor beta chains were read from a single sample in a study of OX40 agonist ivuxolimab in advanced cancers. TCRdb's table, derived via immunoSEQ multiplex PCR, lists solely in-frame clones and lacks some. The sample comprises approximately 70,000 clones, 65% to 90% of which are singletons, and about 1.5% rests with the top ten. This sample comprised CD4+ or CD8+ T cells sorted from blood, obtained in a trial of the OX40 agonist ivuxolimab. These receptors all stem from an adult with an advanced solid tumor such as melanoma, head and neck, liver or kidney cancer. Both conserved end residues are part of each CDR3. D genes are given only for firm matches. Expanded clones are given a class, and other clones once, few, many or no size at all.

d_call: NA
j_call: TRBJ1-2
v_call: TRBV5-4
clone_size: once
cdr3_aa: CASSFRQPYGYTF
cdr3_nt: TGTGCCAGCAGCTTCCGACAGCCCTATGGCTACACCTTC

d_call: NA
j_call: TRBJ2-1
v_call: TRBV5-4
clone_size: NA
cdr3_aa: CASTRGGPHNEQFF
cdr3_nt: TGTGCCAGCACCCGTGGGGGGCCCCACAATGAGCAGTTCTTC

d_call: TRBD1
j_call: TRBJ1-4
v_call: TRBV6-5
clone_size: NA
cdr3_aa: CASSHTGGANEKLFF
cdr3_nt: TGTGCCAGCAGTCATACAGGGGGGGCTAATGAAAAACTGTTTTTT

d_call: NA
j_call: TRBJ2-5
v_call: TRBV6-1
clone_size: NA
cdr3_aa: CASTVPPARTQYF
cdr3_nt: TGTGCCAGCACAGTGCCTCCTGCAAGGACCCAGTACTTC

d_call: TRBD2
j_call: TRBJ2-3
v_call: TRBV9
clone_size: NA
cdr3_aa: CASSVTSGGRRDTQYF
cdr3_nt: TGTGCCAGCAGCGTTACTAGCGGGGGGCGCCGAGATACGCAGTATTTT

d_call: NA
j_call: TRBJ1-5
v_call: TRBV6-1
clone_size: NA
cdr3_aa: CASSEAGNNQPQHF
cdr3_nt: TGTGCCAGCAGTGAAGCGGGAAACAATCAGCCCCAGCATTTT

d_call: TRBD1
j_call: TRBJ2-1
v_call: TRBV19
clone_size: NA
cdr3_aa: CASCRAGQGHNEQFF
cdr3_nt: TGTGCCAGCTGCCGGGCGGGACAGGGACACAATGAGCAGTTCTTC

d_call: NA
j_call: TRBJ1-6
v_call: TRBV6-6
clone_size: NA
cdr3_aa: CASSSRASNNSPLHF
cdr3_nt: TGTGCCAGCAGTTCCAGGGCGAGCAATAATTCACCCCTCCACTTT

d_call: TRBD1
j_call: TRBJ2-1
v_call: TRBV5-6
clone_size: NA
cdr3_aa: CASQGNGQGSRGEQFF
cdr3_nt: TGTGCCAGCCAAGGAAACGGACAGGGGTCTAGGGGTGAGCAGTTCTTC

d_call: TRBD1
j_call: TRBJ1-4
v_call: TRBV7-9
clone_size: NA
cdr3_aa: CASSLGGQGRTNEKLFF
cdr3_nt: TGTGCCAGCAGCTTAGGGGGACAGGGGCGAACTAATGAAAAACTGTTTTTT

d_call: NA
j_call: TRBJ1-6
v_call: TRBV11-2
clone_size: NA
cdr3_aa: CASSLRRGGANASPLHF
cdr3_nt: TGTGCCAGCAGCTTAAGGAGGGGGGGGGCAAATGCTTCACCCCTCCACTTT

d_call: NA
j_call: TRBJ2-4
v_call: TRBV18
clone_size: few
cdr3_aa: CASSSTGEGIQYF
cdr3_nt: TGTGCCAGCTCCTCTACAGGGGAGGGCATTCAGTACTTC

d_call: NA
j_call: TRBJ1-6
v_call: TRBV5-1
clone_size: NA
cdr3_aa: CASATDFSYSPLHF
cdr3_nt: TGCGCCAGTGCGACTGATTTTAGTTATTCACCCCTCCACTTT

d_call: TRBD1
j_call: TRBJ2-4
v_call: TRBV27
clone_size: NA
cdr3_aa: CASSLQSPQGAKNIQYF
cdr3_nt: TGTGCCAGCAGTTTACAGAGCCCACAGGGGGCCAAAAACATTCAGTACTTC

d_call: TRBD1
j_call: TRBJ1-2
v_call: TRBV6-5
clone_size: NA
cdr3_aa: CASSYSVWDRGGGYTF
cdr3_nt: TGTGCCAGCAGTTACTCAGTGTGGGACAGGGGCGGTGGCTACACCTTC

d_call: NA
j_call: TRBJ2-3
v_call: TRBV9
clone_size: few
cdr3_aa: CASSTRGDPTDTQYF
cdr3_nt: TGTGCCAGCAGCACCAGGGGAGACCCCACAGATACGCAGTATTTT

d_call: NA
j_call: TRBJ1-1
v_call: TRBV28
clone_size: NA
cdr3_aa: CASSPSWAEAFF
cdr3_nt: TGTGCCAGCAGCCCTTCTTGGGCTGAAGCTTTCTTT

d_call: TRBD2
j_call: TRBJ2-2
v_call: TRBV6-5
clone_size: NA
cdr3_aa: CASSYSSRGGTGELFF
cdr3_nt: TGTGCCAGCAGTTACTCGAGTCGGGGGGGGACCGGGGAGCTGTTTTTT